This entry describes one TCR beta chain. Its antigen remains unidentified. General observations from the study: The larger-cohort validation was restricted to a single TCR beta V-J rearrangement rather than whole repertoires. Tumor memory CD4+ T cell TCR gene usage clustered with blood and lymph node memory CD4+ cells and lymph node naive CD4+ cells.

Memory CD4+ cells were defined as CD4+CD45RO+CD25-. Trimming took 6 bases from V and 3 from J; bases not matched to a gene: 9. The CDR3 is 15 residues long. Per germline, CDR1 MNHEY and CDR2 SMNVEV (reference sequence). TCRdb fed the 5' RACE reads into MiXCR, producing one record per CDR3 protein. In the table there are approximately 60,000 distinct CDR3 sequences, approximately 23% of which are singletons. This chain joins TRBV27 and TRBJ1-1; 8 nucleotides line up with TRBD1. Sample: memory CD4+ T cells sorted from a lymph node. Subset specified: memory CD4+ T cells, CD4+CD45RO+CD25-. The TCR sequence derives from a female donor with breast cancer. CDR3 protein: CASSHSPDRDTEAFF. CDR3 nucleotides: TGTGCCAGCAGCCACTCTCCGGACAGGGACACTGAAGCTTTCTTT.